Each of the 6 T cell receptor beta chains below was sequenced from the same sample in a study of metastatic and nonmetastatic thyroid tumors. Ahead of thyroid surgery, no patient had received treatment of any kind. TCRdb re-analyzed the PCR reads using MiXCR. The repertoire holds roughly 34,000 clones, with around 33% as singletons. The sequenced material came from tumor tissue. The receptors were sampled from a female donor with papillary thyroid cancer or a benign thyroid nodule (not recorded which). Some clones in this sample may be carry-over from other donors' samples.

V and J are TRBV4-1 and TRBJ2-1, with D maybe TRBD2 (5 bases). The length of the CDR3 is 15 residues. V was pared by 3 bases and J by 6 bases, with 15 bases between. Germline V gene sequence: CDR1 MGHRA, CDR2 YSYEKL. CDR3 nucleotides: TGCGCCAGCAGCCAGCCGGGGTTGTTGGTCAATGAGCAGTTCTTC. It encodes CASSQPGLLVNEQFF.

The chain recombines TRBV6-4 with TRBJ1-2, with 9 bases lining up with TRBD1. The CDR3 sequence is 15 residues long. Trimming at V came to 3 bases and at J to 4 bases, leaving 6 bases not matched to a gene. Germline V CDR1 and CDR2: MRHNA, SNTAGT. Here the CDR3 reads CASSEQGAGGYGYTF. The CDR3 coding sequence is TGTGCCAGCAGTGAACAGGGGGCAGGGGGCTATGGCTACACCTTC.

The chain recombines TRBV2 with TRBJ2-1, with no clear D. Germline V CDR1 and CDR2: SNHLY, FYNNEI. The CDR3 runs to 15 residues. The CDR3 reads CAISLIGENYNEQFF. CDR3 nucleotides: TGTGCAATCAGTTTGATCGGAGAGAACTACAATGAGCAGTTCTTC.

This clone was detected many times. The chain carries TRBV11-2 and TRBJ2-3, with TRBD2 matching 7 bases. With V trimmed by 1 base and J by 1 base, 5 bases remained unmatched. Germline V gives CDR1 SGHAT, CDR2 FQNNGV. The CDR3 contains 16 residues. The CDR3 nucleotides are TGTGCCAGCAGCTTAGGCCGGGGAGGGGGCACAGATACGCAGTATTTT. Protein: CASSLGRGGGTDTQYF.

This rearrangement joins TRBV28 to TRBJ1-6, with 8 bases matching TRBD1. Germline-derived CDR1 and CDR2 are MDHEN and SYDVKM. V gave up 6 bases and J gave up 10 bases; unmatched junction bases: 8. This CDR3 region has 14 residues. The CDR3 DNA is TGTGCCAGCAGCCCCGGACAGGGTTTCTCACCCCTCCACTTT. This encodes CASSPGQGFSPLHF.

This rearrangement joins TRBV7-9 to TRBJ1-4; no firm D call. The CDR3 is 13 residues long. In germline, CDR1 is SEHNR, CDR2 FQNEAQ (reference sequence). V was clipped by 1 base and J by 8 bases, with 8 bases between them. CDR3 region: CASSLGGEEKLFF. The CDR3 DNA reads as TGTGCCAGCAGCTTAGGGGGAGAGGAAAAACTGTTTTTT.